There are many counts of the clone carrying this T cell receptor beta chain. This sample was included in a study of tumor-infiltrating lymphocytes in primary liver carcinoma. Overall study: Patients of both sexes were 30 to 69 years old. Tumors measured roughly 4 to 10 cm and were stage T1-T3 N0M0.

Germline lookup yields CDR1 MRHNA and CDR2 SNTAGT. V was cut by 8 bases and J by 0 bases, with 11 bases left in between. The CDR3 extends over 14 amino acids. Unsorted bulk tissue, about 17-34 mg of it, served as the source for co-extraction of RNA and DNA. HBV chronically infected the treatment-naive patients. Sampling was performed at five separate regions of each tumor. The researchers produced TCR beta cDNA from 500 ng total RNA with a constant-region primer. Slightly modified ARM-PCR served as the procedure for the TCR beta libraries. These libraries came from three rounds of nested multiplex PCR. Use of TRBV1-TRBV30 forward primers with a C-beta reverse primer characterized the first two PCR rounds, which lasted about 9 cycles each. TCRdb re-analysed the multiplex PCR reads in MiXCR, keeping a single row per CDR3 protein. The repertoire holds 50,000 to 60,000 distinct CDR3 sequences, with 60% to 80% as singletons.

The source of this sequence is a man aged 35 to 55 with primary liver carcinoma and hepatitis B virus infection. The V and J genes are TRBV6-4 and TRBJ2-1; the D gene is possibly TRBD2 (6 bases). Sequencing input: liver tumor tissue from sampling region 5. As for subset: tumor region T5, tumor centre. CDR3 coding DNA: TGTGCCAGCCACCTAGCGAGCTCCTACAATGAGCAGTTCTTC. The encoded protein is CASHLASSYNEQFF.